The subject of this entry is one T cell receptor beta chain. This sample is drawn from a study of radiation and T cells in renal cell carcinoma. This CDR3 comprises 16 residues. V was shortened by 2 bases and J by 7 bases, with 19 bases between the two germline ends. Germline CDR1 is SGHRS and CDR2 is YFSETQ. Libraries were prepared by immunoSEQ multiplex PCR; TCRdb keeps only in-frame clonotypes and omits some of them. The repertoire includes around 94,000 clones, over 80% of them detected once, and under 10% sits in the top ten. Time point described: blood 4 weeks post-SBRT, at nephrectomy. Treatment here: 15 Gy SBRT to primary tumor, nephrectomy 4 weeks later. Radiation-treated patients gave blood at baseline, week 2 and week 4.

This chain links TRBV5-1 with TRBJ2-4; D is undetermined. This clonotype was obtained from a man aged 50-60 years with renal cell carcinoma. This specimen was blood, taken from a patient whose treatment included radiotherapy and nephrectomy. Written as DNA, the CDR3 is TGCGCCAGCAGCTTCAGCCCACTAATGGGTCAGAACATTCAGTACTTC. Its translation is CASSFSPLMGQNIQYF.